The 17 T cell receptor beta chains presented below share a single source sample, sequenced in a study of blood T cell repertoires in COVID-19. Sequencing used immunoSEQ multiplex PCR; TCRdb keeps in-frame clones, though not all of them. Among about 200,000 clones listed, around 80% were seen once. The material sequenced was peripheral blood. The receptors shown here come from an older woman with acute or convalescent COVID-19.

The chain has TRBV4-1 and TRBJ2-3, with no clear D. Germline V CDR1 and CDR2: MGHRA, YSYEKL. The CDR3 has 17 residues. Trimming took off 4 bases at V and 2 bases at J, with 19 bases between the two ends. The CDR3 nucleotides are TGCGCCAGCAGCCTAAGCGCCACCTTCAGACCCACAGATACGCAGTATTTT. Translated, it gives CASSLSATFRPTDTQYF.

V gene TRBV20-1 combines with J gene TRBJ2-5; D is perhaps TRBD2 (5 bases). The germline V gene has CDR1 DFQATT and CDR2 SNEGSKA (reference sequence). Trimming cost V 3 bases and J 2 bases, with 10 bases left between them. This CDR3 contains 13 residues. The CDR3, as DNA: TGCAGTGCTAGTGGCGGGTCTCAAGAGACCCAGTACTTC. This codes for CSASGGSQETQYF.

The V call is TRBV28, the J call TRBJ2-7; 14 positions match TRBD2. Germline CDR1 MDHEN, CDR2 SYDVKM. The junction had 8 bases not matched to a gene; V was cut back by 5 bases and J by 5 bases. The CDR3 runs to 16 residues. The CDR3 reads CASSPSGTSGSDEQYF. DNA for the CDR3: TGTGCCAGCAGTCCCTCGGGGACTAGCGGGAGCGACGAGCAGTACTTC.

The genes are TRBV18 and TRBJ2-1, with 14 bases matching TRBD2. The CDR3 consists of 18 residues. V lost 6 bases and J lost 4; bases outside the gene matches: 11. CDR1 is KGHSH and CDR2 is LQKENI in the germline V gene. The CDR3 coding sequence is TGTGCCAGCTCGTCGACCGGGACTAGCGGGAGTTGGTACAATGAGCAGTTCTTC. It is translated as CASSSTGTSGSWYNEQFF.

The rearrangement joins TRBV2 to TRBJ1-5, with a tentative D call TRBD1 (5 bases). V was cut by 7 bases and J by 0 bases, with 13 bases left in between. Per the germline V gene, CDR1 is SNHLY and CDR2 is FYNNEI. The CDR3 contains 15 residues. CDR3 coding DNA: TGTGCCAGCACCCAAGGACACGATAGCAATCAGCCCCAGCATTTT. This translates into CASTQGHDSNQPQHF.

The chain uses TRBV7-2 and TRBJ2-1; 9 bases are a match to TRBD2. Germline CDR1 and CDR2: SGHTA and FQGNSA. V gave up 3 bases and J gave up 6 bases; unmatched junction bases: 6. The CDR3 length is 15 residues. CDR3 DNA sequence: TGTGCCAGCAGCTTCCGTACTAGCGGGCTCAATGAGCAGTTCTTC. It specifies CASSFRTSGLNEQFF.

For the CDR3, the DNA is TGTGCCAGCAGCTTGGTGTCGGTCGGGAACTACGAGCAGTACTTC. Residues: CASSLVSVGNYEQYF. The chain combines TRBV5-8 with TRBJ2-7; the D gene is possibly TRBD2 (5 bases). The CDR3 has 15 amino acids. Germline lookup yields CDR1 SGHTS and CDR2 YDEGEE. V lost 0 bases, J lost 3 bases, and 13 bases lay in between.

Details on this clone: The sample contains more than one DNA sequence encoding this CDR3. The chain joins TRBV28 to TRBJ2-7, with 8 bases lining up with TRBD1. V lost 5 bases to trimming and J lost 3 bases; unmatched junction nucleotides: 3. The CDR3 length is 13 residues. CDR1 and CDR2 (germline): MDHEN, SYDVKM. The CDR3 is CASSLGQGYEQYF. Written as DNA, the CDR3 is TGTGCCAGCAGTCTCGGACAGGGCTACGAGCAGTACTTC.

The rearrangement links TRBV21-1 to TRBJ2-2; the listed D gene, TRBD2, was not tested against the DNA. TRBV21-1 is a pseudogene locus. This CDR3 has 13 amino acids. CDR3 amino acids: CASKPGDTGELFF. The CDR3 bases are TGTGCCAGCAAACCGGGAGACACCGGGGAGCTGTTTTTT.

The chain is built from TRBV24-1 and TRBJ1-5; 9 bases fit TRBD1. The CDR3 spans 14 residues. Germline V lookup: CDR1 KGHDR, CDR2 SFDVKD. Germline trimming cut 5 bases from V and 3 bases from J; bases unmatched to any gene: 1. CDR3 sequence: CATSGTGVNQPQHF. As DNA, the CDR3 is TGTGCCACCAGTGGGACAGGGGTCAATCAGCCCCAGCATTTT.

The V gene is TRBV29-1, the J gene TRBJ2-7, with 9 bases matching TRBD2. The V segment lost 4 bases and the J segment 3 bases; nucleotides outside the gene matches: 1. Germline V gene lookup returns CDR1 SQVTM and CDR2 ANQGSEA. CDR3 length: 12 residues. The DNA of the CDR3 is TGCAGCGTTGGAGCGGGGGGCTACGAGCAGTACTTC. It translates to CSVGAGGYEQYF.

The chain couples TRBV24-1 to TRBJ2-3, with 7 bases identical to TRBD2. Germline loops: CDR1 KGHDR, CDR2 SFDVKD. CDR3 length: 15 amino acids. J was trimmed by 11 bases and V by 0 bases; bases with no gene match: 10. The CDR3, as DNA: TGTGCCACCAGTGATTTGGAGGGAGGGGCAGATCTGCAGTATTTT. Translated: CATSDLEGGADLQYF.

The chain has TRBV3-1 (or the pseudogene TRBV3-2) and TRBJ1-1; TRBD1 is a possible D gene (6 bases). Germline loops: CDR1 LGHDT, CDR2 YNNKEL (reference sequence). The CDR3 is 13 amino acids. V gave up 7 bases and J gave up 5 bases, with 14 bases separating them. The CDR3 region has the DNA TGTGCCAGCACAACAGGGCTGAGGACTGAAGCTTTCTTT. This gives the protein CASTTGLRTEAFF.

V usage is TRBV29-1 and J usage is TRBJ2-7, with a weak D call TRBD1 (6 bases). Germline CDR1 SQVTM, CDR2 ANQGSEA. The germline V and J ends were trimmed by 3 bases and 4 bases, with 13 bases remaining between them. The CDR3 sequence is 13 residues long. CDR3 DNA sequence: TGCAGCGTTGAGGGGCAGGGGCGGTACGAGCAGTACTTC. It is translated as CSVEGQGRYEQYF.

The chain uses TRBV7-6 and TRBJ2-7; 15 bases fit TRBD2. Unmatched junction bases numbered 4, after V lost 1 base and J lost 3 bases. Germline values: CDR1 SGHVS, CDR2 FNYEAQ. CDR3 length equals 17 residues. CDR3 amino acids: CASSLEGTSGRSYEQYF. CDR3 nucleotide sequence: TGTGCCAGCAGCTTAGAAGGGACTAGCGGGAGGAGCTACGAGCAGTACTTC.

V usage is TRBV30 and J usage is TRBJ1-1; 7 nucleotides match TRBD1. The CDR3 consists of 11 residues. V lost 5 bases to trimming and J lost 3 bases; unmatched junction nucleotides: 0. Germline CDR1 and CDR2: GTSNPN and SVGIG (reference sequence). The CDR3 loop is CAWDRDTEAFF. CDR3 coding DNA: TGTGCCTGGGACAGGGACACTGAAGCTTTCTTT.

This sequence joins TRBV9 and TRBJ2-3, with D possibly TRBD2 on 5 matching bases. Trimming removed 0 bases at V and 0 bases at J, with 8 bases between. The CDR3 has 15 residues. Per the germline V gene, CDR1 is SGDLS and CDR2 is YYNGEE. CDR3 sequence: CASSVELESTDTQYF. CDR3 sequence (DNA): TGTGCCAGCAGCGTAGAACTAGAGAGCACAGATACGCAGTATTTT.